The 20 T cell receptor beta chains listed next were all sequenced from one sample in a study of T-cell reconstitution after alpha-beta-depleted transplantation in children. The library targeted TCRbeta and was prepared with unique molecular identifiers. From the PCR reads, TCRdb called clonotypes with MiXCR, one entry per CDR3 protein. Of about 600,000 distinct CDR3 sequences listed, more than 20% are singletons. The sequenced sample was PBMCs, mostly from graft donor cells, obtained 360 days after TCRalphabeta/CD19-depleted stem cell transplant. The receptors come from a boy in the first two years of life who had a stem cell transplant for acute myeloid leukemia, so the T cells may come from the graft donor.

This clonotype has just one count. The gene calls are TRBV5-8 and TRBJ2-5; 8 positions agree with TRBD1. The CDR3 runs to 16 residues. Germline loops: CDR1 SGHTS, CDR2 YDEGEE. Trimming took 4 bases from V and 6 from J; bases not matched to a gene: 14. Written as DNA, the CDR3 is TGTGCCAGCAGCCAGGGGGCAGGGCGAGGGGTTAAGACCCAGTACTTC. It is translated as CASSQGAGRGVKTQYF. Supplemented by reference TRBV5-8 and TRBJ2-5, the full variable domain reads EAGVTQSPTHLIKTRGQQATLRCSPISGHTSVYWYQQALGLGLQFLLWYDEGEERNRGNFPPRFSGRQFPNYSSELNVNALELEDSALYLCASSQGAGRGVKTQYFGPGTRLLVL.

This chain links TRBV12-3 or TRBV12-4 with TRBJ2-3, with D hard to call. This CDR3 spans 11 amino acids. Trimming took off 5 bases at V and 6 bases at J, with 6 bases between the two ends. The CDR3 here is CASSGYDTQYF. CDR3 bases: TGTGCCAGCAGTGGGTATGATACGCAGTATTTT.

The CDR3 bases are TGTGCCAGCAGTATACCAGGGACCATAAACACTGAAGCTTTCTTT. Encoded protein: CASSIPGTINTEAFF. The V and J genes are TRBV6-5 and TRBJ1-1; a weak D match, TRBD1 (5 bases). CDR1 is MNHEY and CDR2 is SVGAGI in the germline V gene. Trimming took 5 bases from V and 2 from J, leaving 15 bases between them. This CDR3 is 15 amino acids long.

The CDR3 reads CASTLTDREETQYF. In nucleotides, the CDR3 is TGTGCCAGCACCCTTACCGACAGGGAAGAGACCCAGTACTTC. V is TRBV12-3 or TRBV12-4 and J is TRBJ2-5; 7 bases line up with TRBD1. J gave up 3 bases and V 7 bases, and 8 bases lay outside the gene matches. This CDR3 has 14 amino acids.

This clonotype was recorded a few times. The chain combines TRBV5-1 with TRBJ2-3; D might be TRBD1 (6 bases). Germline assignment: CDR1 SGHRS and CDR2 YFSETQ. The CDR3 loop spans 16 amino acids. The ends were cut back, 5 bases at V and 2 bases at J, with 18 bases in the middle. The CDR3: CASRQAGTPFTDTQYF. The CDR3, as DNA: TGCGCCAGCAGGCAGGCCGGGACACCATTCACAGATACGCAGTATTTT.

CDR3 in amino acids: CSARRGPFTGELFF. The CDR3 coding sequence is TGCAGTGCTAGAAGGGGACCTTTCACCGGGGAGCTGTTTTTT. The chain couples TRBV20-1 to TRBJ2-2; tentatively, D is TRBD1 or TRBD2 (5 bases each). V was clipped by 2 bases and J by 4 bases, with 11 bases between them. Germline values: CDR1 DFQATT, CDR2 SNEGSKA (reference sequence). This CDR3 spans 14 amino acids.

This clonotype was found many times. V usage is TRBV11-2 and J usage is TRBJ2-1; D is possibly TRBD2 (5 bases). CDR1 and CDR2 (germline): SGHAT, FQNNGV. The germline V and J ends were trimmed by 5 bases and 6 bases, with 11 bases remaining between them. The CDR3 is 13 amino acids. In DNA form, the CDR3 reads TGTGCCAGCAGCATGCTAGAGGGCAATGAGCAGTTCTTC. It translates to CASSMLEGNEQFF.

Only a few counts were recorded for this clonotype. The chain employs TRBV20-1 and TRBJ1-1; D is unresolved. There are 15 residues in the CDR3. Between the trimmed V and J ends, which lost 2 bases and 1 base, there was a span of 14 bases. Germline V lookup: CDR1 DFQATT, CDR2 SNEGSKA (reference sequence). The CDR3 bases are TGCAGTGCTAGATCCCCGACCTACGGGAACACTGAAGCTTTCTTT. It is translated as CSARSPTYGNTEAFF.

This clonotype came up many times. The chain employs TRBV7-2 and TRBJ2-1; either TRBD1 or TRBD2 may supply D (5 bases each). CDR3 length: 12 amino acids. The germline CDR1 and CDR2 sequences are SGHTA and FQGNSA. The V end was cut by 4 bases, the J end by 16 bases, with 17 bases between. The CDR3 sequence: CASSYRDRVKFF. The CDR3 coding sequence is TGTGCCAGCAGCTACCGGGACCGAGTAAAATTCTTC. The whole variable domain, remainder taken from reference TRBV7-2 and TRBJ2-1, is GAGVSQSPSNKVTEKGKDVELRCDPISGHTALYWYRQSLGQGLEFLIYFQGNSAPDKSGLPSDRFSAERTGGSVSTLTIQRTQQEDSAVYLCASSYRDRVKFFGPGTRLTVL.

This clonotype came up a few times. CDR3 sequence (DNA): TGTGCCAGCAGCCGTGTCCGGAACACTGAAGCTTTCTTT. Protein sequence: CASSRVRNTEAFF. The chain employs TRBV12-3 or TRBV12-4 and TRBJ1-1; D unclear. The CDR3 runs 13 residues. The V end lost 6 bases, the J end lost 1 base, and 9 bases lay between the germline ends.

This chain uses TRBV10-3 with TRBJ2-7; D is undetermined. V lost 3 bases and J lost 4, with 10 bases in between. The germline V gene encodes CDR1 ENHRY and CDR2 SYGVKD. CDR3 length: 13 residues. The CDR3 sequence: CAISDGNAYEQYF. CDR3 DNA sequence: TGTGCCATCAGTGACGGCAACGCTTACGAGCAGTACTTC.

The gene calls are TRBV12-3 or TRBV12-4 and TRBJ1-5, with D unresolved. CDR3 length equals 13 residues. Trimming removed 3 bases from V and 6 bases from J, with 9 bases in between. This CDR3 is CASSLSASQPQHF. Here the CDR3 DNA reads TGTGCCAGCAGTTTGTCCGCCTCTCAGCCCCAGCATTTT.

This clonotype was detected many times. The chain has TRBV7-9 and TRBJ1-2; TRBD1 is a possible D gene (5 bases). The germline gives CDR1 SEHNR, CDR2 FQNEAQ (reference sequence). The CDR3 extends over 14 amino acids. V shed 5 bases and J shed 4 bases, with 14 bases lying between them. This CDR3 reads CASSPDISPYGYTF. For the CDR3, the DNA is TGTGCCAGCAGCCCGGACATATCTCCCTATGGCTACACCTTC.

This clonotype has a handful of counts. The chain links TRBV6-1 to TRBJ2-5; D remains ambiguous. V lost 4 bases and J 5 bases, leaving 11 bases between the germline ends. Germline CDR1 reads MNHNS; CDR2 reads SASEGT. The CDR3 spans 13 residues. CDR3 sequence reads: CASSAPPGETQYF. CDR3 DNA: TGTGCCAGCAGTGCGCCCCCTGGGGAGACCCAGTACTTC.

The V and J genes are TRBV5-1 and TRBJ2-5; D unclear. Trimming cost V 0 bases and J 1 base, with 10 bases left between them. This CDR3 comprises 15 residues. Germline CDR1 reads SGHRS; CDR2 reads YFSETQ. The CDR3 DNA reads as TGCGCCAGCAGCTTGGAGGAGTCACTCCAAGAGACCCAGTACTTC. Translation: CASSLEESLQETQYF. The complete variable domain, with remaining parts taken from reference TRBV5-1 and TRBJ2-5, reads KAGVTQTPRYLIKTRGQQVTLSCSPISGHRSVSWYQQTPGQGLQFLFEYFSETQRNKGNFPGRFSGRQFSNSRSEMNVSTLELGDSALYLCASSLEESLQETQYFGPGTRLLVL.

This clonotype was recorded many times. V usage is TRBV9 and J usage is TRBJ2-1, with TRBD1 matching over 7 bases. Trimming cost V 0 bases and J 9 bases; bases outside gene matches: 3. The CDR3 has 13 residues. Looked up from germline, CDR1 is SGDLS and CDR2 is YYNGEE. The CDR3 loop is CASSVARGTEQFF. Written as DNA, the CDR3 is TGTGCCAGCAGCGTAGCCAGGGGGACTGAGCAGTTCTTC.

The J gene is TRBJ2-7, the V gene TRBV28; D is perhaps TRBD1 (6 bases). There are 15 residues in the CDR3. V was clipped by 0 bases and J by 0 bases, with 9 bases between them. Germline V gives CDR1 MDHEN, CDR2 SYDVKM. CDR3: CASSLWGASSYEQYV. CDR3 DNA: TGTGCCAGCAGTTTATGGGGGGCGAGCTCCTACGAGCAGTACGTC.

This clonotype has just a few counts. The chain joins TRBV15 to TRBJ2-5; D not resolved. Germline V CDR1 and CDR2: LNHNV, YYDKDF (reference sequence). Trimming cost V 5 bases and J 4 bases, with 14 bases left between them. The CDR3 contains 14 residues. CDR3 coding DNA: TGTGCCACCAGCCCCTCAGAGGTCGCAGAGACCCAGTACTTC. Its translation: CATSPSEVAETQYF. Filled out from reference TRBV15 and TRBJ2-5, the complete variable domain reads DAMVIQNPRYQVTQFGKPVTLSCSQTLNHNVMYWYQQKSSQAPKLLFHYYDKDFNNEADTPDNFQSRRPNTSFCFLDIRSPGLGDTAMYLCATSPSEVAETQYFGPGTRLLVL.

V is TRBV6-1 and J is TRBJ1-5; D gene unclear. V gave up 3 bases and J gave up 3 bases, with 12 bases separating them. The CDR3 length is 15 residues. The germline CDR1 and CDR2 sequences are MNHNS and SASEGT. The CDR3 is CASSDTRRLNQPQHF. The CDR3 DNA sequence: TGTGCCAGCAGTGATACTAGGCGGCTCAATCAGCCCCAGCATTTT.

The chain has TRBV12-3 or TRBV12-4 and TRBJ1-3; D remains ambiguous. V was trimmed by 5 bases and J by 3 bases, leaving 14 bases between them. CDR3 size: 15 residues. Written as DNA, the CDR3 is TGTGCCAGCAGTCCACCGGCCGGGAATGGAAACACCATATATTTT. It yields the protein CASSPPAGNGNTIYF.